The 14 T cell receptor beta chains reported below all come from one sample, sequenced in a study of blood T cell repertoires in COVID-19. TCRdb keeps only in-frame clones here, not all; method: immunoSEQ multiplex PCR. The sample has 250,000 to 350,000 clones, about 90% seen once. Input material: PBMCs or T cells enriched from blood (not recorded which). The receptors come from a woman younger than 35 with acute COVID-19.

V gene TRBV7-3 combines with J gene TRBJ2-5; D may be TRBD2 (6 bases). CDR3 size: 13 residues. Germline CDR1 is SGHTA and CDR2 is FQGTGA. Trimming took off 5 bases at V and 7 bases at J, with 14 bases between the two ends. The CDR3 DNA sequence: TGTGCCAGCAGCCTGGGGGGTGGAAGGACCCAGTACTTC. Translated, it gives CASSLGGGRTQYF.

This clone was counted a single time. The rearrangement links TRBV3-1 (or the pseudogene TRBV3-2) to TRBJ1-5; a possible D gene is TRBD1 (5 bases). Germline assignment: CDR1 LGHDT and CDR2 YNNKEL (reference sequence). This CDR3 is built from 14 residues. With 0 bases removed from V and 9 bases from J, the gap between germline ends came to 12 bases. CDR3 in amino acids: CASSQDSGGGPQHF. The CDR3 DNA sequence: TGTGCCAGCAGCCAAGACTCGGGCGGGGGGCCCCAGCATTTT.

This clone came up a few times. The rearrangement uses TRBV3-1 (or the pseudogene TRBV3-2) and TRBJ2-1; D gene ambiguous. Trimming removed 0 bases at V and 8 bases at J, with 5 bases between. The CDR3 loop spans 12 amino acids. Germline CDR1 reads LGHDT; CDR2 reads YNNKEL (reference sequence). In nucleotides, the CDR3 is TGTGCCAGCAGCCAAGATTCGGATGAGCAGTTCTTC. Translating it yields CASSQDSDEQFF.

The rearrangement links TRBV5-1 to TRBJ2-3; D is unclear. The V and J ends lost 2 bases and 6 bases respectively, with 19 bases between them. Looked up from germline, CDR1 is SGHRS and CDR2 is YFSETQ. The CDR3 is 16 residues long. CDR3 in DNA: TGCGCCAGCAGCTTTTATGGCCCTTCCAGATCGGATACGCAGTATTTT. This translates into CASSFYGPSRSDTQYF.

This rearrangement joins TRBV12-3 or TRBV12-4 to TRBJ2-7; TRBD2 matches 7 bases. V dropped 9 bases and J dropped 4; count of bases not matched to a gene: 9. The CDR3 is 13 amino acids. CDR3 in amino acids: CASTPASGYEQYF. The CDR3 region has the DNA TGTGCCAGTACCCCGGCTAGCGGTTACGAGCAGTACTTC.

In nucleotides, the CDR3 is TGCGCCACAAACCAGGGGGCGGGCACCGGGGAGCTGTTTTTT. It encodes CATNQGAGTGELFF. The chain couples TRBV10-2 to TRBJ2-2; 8 nucleotides agree with TRBD1. In germline, CDR1 is WSHSY, CDR2 SAAADI. The V and J ends lost 10 bases and 4 bases, in that order; junction bases with no gene match: 8. The CDR3 has 14 amino acids.

The rearrangement links TRBV7-3 to TRBJ1-1; D is undetermined. Germline values: CDR1 SGHTA, CDR2 FQGTGA. The CDR3 extends over 14 amino acids. CDR3 residues: CASREEVGSTEAFF. The CDR3 nucleotides read TGTGCTAGTCGGGAGGAGGTTGGGAGTACTGAAGCTTTCTTT. The complete variable domain, with remaining parts taken from reference TRBV7-3 and TRBJ1-1, reads GAGVSQTPSNKVTEKGKYVELRCDPISGHTALYWYRQSLGQGPEFLIYFQGTGAADDSGLPNDRFFAVRPEGSVSTLKIQRTERGDSAVYLCASREEVGSTEAFFGQGTRLTVV.

This chain uses TRBV5-1 with TRBJ2-2; no clear D gene. The V gene's germline CDR1 is SGHRS and CDR2 YFSETQ. The CDR3 is 15 residues long. With 0 bases removed from V and 0 bases from J, the gap between germline ends came to 6 bases. The DNA for the CDR3 is TGCGCCAGCAGCTTGGAGACATCGAACACCGGGGAGCTGTTTTTT. Its protein is CASSLETSNTGELFF.

The chain has TRBV7-9 and TRBJ2-1, with D perhaps matching TRBD2 (6 bases). The CDR3 contains 16 residues. V lost 0 bases and J 8 bases, leaving 17 bases between the germline ends. Germline V gives CDR1 SEHNR, CDR2 FQNEAQ (reference sequence). CDR3 protein: CASSLAPSAGRYEQFF. CDR3 nucleotide sequence: TGTGCCAGCAGCTTAGCGCCGTCGGCGGGAAGGTATGAGCAGTTCTTC.

The rearrangement joins TRBV2 to TRBJ2-2, with D maybe TRBD1 (6 bases). CDR3 length equals 14 residues. The germline V gene has CDR1 SNHLY and CDR2 FYNNEI. Trimming removed 2 bases at V and 3 bases at J, with 7 bases between. This CDR3 reads CASSETGHTGELFF. The CDR3 DNA reads as TGTGCCAGCAGTGAAACAGGGCACACCGGGGAGCTGTTTTTT. Combining the CDR3 with reference TRBV2 and TRBJ2-2 gives the whole variable domain EPEVTQTPSHQVTQMGQEVILRCVPISNHLYFYWYRQILGQKVEFLVSFYNNEISEKSEIFDDQFSVERPDGSNFTLKIRSTKLEDSAMYFCASSETGHTGELFFGEGSRLTVL.

The chain carries TRBV19 and TRBJ2-5, with D perhaps TRBD1 (6 bases). Germline CDR1 is LNHDA and CDR2 is SQIVND (reference sequence). The V end was cut by 3 bases, the J end by 1 base, with 9 bases between. The CDR3 loop spans 14 amino acids. The CDR3 sequence: CASSIGQIQETQYF. CDR3 nucleotide sequence: TGTGCCAGTAGTATCGGACAGATCCAAGAGACCCAGTACTTC.

The chain combines TRBV28 with TRBJ1-6; perhaps TRBD1 as D (6 bases). V lost 6 bases, J lost 7 bases, and 25 bases lay in between. The CDR3 has 18 amino acids. Germline V gene data show CDR1 as MDHEN and CDR2 as SYDVKM. CDR3 loop: CASSTNYQQGRLNSPLHF. As DNA, the CDR3 is TGTGCCAGCAGCACGAATTACCAACAGGGTCGGCTAAATTCACCCCTCCACTTT.

The chain has TRBV24-1 and TRBJ1-5; D is unclear. Trimming took off 1 base at V and 5 bases at J, with 8 bases between the two ends. This CDR3 region has 14 residues. Germline CDR1 is KGHDR and CDR2 is SFDVKD. CDR3 residues: CATSDFGRDQPQHF. DNA of the CDR3: TGTGCCACCAGTGATTTTGGCCGTGATCAGCCCCAGCATTTT.

The rearrangement links TRBV19 to TRBJ2-2; D remains ambiguous. V lost 6 bases and J 0 bases, leaving 17 bases between the germline ends. This CDR3 has 17 residues. The germline gives CDR1 LNHDA, CDR2 SQIVND (reference sequence). CDR3 sequence (DNA): TGTGCCAGTAGCCCTCTCACCCTGAGAGCGAACACCGGGGAGCTGTTTTTT. It encodes CASSPLTLRANTGELFF.